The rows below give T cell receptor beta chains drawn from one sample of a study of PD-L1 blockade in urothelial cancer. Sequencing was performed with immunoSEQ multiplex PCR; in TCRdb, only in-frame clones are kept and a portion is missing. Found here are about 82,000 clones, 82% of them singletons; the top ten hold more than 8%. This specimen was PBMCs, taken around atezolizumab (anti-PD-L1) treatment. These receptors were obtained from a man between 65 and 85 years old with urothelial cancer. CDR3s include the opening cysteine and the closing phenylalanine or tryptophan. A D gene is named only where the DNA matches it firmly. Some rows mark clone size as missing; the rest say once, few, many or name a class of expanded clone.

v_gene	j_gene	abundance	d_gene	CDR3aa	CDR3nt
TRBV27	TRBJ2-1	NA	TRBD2	CASSSTSGGWNEQFF	TGTGCCAGCAGTTCCACTAGCGGGGGGTGGAATGAGCAGTTCTTC
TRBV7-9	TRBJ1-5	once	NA	CASSLETGNQPQHF	TGTGCCAGCAGCTTAGAGACAGGCAATCAGCCCCAGCATTTT
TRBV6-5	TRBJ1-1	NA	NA	CASSSYTEAFF	TGTGCCAGCAGTTCGTACACTGAAGCTTTCTTT
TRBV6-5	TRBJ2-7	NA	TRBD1	CASSYDRGYEQYF	TGTGCCAGCAGTTACGACAGGGGCTACGAGCAGTACTTC
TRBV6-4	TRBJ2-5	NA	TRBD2	CASSLTSGGIQYF	TGTGCCAGCAGTCTGACTAGCGGGGGGATCCAGTACTTC
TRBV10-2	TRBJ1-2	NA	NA	CASSQPPGYGYTF	TGCGCCAGCAGCCAACCTCCCGGGTATGGCTACACCTTC
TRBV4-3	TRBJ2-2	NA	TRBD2	CASSQDPLLAGNTGELFF	TGCGCCAGCAGCCAAGATCCCCTACTAGCGGGGAACACCGGGGAGCTGTTTTTT
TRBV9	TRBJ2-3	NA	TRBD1	CASSLWTGVADTQYF	TGTGCCAGCAGCTTGTGGACAGGGGTGGCAGATACGCAGTATTTT
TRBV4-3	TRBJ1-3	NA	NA	CASSQGRQFSGNTIYF	TGCGCCAGCAGCCAAGGTAGACAGTTCTCTGGAAACACCATATATTTT
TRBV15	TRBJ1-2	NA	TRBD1	CATRTGRLYGYTF	TGTGCCACCAGGACAGGGAGACTCTATGGCTACACCTTC
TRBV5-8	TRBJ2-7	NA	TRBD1	CASSLGGGLRYEQYF	TGTGCCAGCAGCTTGGGAGGGGGCCTTAGGTACGAGCAGTACTTC
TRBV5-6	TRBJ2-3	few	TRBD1	CASSPLPGQVSDTQYF	TGTGCCAGCAGCCCCTTACCGGGACAGGTTTCAGATACGCAGTATTTT
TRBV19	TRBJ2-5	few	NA	CASSPRVQETQYF	TGTGCCAGTAGTCCCAGGGTACAAGAGACCCAGTACTTC
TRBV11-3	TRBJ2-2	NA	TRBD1	CASSPPAGQGAPGELFF	TGTGCCAGCAGCCCCCCGGCTGGGCAGGGGGCTCCCGGGGAGCTGTTTTTT
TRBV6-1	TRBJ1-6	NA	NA	CASSTGYNSPLHF	TGTGCCAGCTCCACAGGGTATAATTCACCCCTCCACTTT